This T cell receptor beta chain appears in the sequencing data of a study of cytomegalovirus exposure and HLA in healthy donors. Whole-study context: The 100 to 150 validation repertoires and the approximately 700 first-cohort repertoires shared a platform, a later analysis reported.

Data came from immunoSEQ multiplex PCR; TCRdb stores just in-frame clones and leaves some out. The data hold 90,000 to 150,000 clones, with about 82% observed a single time. This CDR3 has 15 residues. J gave up 6 bases and V 4 bases, and 2 bases lay outside the gene matches. The germline V gene has CDR1 MNHEY and CDR2 SVGAGI. This clone was observed a single time. Sample: PBMCs. This clonotype was sampled from a man between 18 and 35 years old in good health and CMV-seronegative. The chain joins TRBV6-5 to TRBJ1-6, with 11 bases identical to TRBD1. In DNA form, the CDR3 reads TGTGCCAGCAGTTGGGGGACAGGGGGTAATTCACCCCTCCACTTT. This sequence encodes CASSWGTGGNSPLHF.